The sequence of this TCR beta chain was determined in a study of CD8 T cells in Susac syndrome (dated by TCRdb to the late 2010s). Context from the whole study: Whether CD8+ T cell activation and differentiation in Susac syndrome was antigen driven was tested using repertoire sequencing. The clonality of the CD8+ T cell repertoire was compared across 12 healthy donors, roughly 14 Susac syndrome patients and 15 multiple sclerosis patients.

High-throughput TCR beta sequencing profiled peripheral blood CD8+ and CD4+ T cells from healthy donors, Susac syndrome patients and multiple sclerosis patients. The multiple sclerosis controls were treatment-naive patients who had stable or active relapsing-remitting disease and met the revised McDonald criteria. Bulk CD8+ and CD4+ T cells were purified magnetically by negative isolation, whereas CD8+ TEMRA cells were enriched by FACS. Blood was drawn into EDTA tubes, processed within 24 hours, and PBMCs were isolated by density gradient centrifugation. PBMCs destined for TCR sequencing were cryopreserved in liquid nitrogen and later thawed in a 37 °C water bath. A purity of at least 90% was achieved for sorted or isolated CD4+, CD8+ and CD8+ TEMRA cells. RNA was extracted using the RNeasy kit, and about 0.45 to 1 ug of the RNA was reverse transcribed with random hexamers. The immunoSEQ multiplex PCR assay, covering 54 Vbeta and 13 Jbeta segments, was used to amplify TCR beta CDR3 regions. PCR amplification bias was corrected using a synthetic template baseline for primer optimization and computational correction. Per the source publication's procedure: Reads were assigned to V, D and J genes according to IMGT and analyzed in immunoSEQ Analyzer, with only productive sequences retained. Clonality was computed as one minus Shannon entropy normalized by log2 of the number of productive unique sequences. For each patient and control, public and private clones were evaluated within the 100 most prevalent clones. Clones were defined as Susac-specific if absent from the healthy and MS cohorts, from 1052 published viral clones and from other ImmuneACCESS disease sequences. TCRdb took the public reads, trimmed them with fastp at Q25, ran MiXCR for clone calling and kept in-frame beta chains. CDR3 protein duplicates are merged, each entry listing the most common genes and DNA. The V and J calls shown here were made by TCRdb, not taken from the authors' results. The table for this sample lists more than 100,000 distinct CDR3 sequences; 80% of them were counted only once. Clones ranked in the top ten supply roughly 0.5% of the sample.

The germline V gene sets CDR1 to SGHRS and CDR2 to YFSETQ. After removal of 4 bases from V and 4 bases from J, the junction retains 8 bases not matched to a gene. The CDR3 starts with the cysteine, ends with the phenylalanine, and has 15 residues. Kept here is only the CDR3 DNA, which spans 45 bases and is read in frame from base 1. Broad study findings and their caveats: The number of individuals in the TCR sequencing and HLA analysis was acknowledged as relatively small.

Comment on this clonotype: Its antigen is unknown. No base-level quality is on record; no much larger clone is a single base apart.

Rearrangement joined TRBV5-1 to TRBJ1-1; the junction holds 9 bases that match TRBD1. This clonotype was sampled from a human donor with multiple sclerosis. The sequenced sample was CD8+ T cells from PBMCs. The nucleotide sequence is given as TGCGCCAGCAGCGCGGGACAGGGAATGGGCACTGAAGCTTTCTTT. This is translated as CASSAGQGMGTEAFF.